Below are 7 T cell receptor beta chains sequenced from a single sample in a study of T-cell reconstitution after alpha-beta-depleted transplantation in children. Unique molecular identifiers featured in how the TCRbeta library was prepared. One entry per CDR3 protein, called by TCRdb with MiXCR from the PCR reads. The sample holds some 140,000 distinct CDR3 sequences, roughly 9% seen once. The specimen comprised PBMCs, mostly from graft donor cells, sampled 180 days after TCRalphabeta/CD19-depleted stem cell transplant. These TCRs come from a girl in the first two years of life who had a stem cell transplant for combined immunodeficiency, so the T cells may come from the graft donor.

This clonotype was found many times. The rearrangement uses TRBV5-1 and TRBJ2-7; 8 nucleotides line up with TRBD1. The CDR3 totals 14 residues. The ends lost 4 bases at V and 2 bases at J; junction bases unmatched: 5. The germline CDR1 and CDR2 sequences are SGHRS and YFSETQ. The CDR3 is CASSAGTGTYEQYF. The CDR3 coding sequence is TGCGCCAGCAGCGCCGGGACAGGTACCTACGAGCAGTACTTC.

This chain joins TRBV7-2 and TRBJ1-5, with 8 nucleotides matching TRBD1. Per germline, CDR1 SGHTA and CDR2 FQGNSA. The CDR3 sequence is 13 residues long. J lost 5 bases, V lost 7 bases, and 4 bases had no gene match. The DNA for the CDR3 is TGTGCCAGCAACAGGGGGGCCCATCAGCCCCAGCATTTT. Translated, it gives CASNRGAHQPQHF.

This clonotype has only a few counts. This chain joins TRBV12-3 or TRBV12-4 and TRBJ2-7; 7 nucleotides match TRBD2. The CDR3 is 14 amino acids. J lost 3 bases, V lost 6 bases, and 8 bases had no gene match. The CDR3 reads CASSAQRGGYEQYF. In DNA, the CDR3 is TGTGCCAGCAGCGCCCAGCGGGGAGGCTACGAGCAGTACTTC.

There are a few counts of this clonotype. J is TRBJ2-1 and V is TRBV12-3 or TRBV12-4, with a possible D match to TRBD2 (6 bases). Trimming took 7 bases from V and 9 from J, leaving 13 bases between them. This CDR3 spans 12 amino acids. CDR3 protein: CASIPEGGEQFF. CDR3 DNA: TGTGCCAGCATTCCTGAGGGAGGTGAGCAGTTCTTC.

The chain joins TRBV29-1 to TRBJ2-1; no clear D. Germline CDR1 is SQVTM and CDR2 is ANQGSEA. The CDR3 is 14 residues long. Trimming stripped 2 bases from V and 0 bases from J, with 8 bases between. For the CDR3, the DNA is TGCAGCGTTGAAAGCACGAGCTCCTACAATGAGCAGTTCTTC. As protein: CSVESTSSYNEQFF.

This clonotype was observed a few times. The chain employs TRBV18 and TRBJ2-3; 7 bases align to TRBD1. This CDR3 is 14 amino acids long. Germline V CDR1 and CDR2: KGHSH, LQKENI. Trimming took 2 bases from V and 11 from J; bases not matched to a gene: 10. CDR3 in amino acids: CASSPGEDRKGQYF. In nucleotides, the CDR3 is TGTGCCAGCTCACCAGGAGAGGACAGGAAGGGGCAGTATTTT.

The DNA of the CDR3 is TGTGCCAGCAGAGTAAGCGGGAGGGGTACAGATACGCAGTATTTT. It codes for CASRVSGRGTDTQYF. V usage is TRBV25-1 and J usage is TRBJ2-3; 10 bases align to TRBD2. This CDR3 spans 15 amino acids. Germline trimming cut 6 bases from V and 3 bases from J; bases unmatched to any gene: 6. CDR1 is MGHDK and CDR2 is SYGVNS in the germline V gene.